This is a list of T cell receptor beta chains from one sample in a study of control samples from healthy donors and cancer patients. TCRdb's copy holds only in-frame clones and misses some; the assay was immunoSEQ multiplex PCR. Of 100,000 to 150,000 clones listed, 90% are singletons. Material: blood. These receptors were collected from a man aged 35 to 55 in good health. Both conserved end residues are part of each CDR3. A D gene is named only where the DNA matches it firmly. Where a row states a size, it is once, few, many or the class of an expanded clone; other rows omit it.

d_call	clone_size	v_call	j_call	cdr3_aa	cdr3_nt
TRBD2	-	TRBV6-6	TRBJ2-5	CASSLLLAGDPRDLTQYF	TGTGCCAGCAGTCTTTTACTAGCGGGGGACCCAAGAGATTTAACCCAGTACTTC
TRBD2	-	TRBV5-4	TRBJ2-5	CASSPWRGRETQYF	TGTGCCAGCAGCCCGTGGCGGGGGAGGGAGACCCAGTACTTC
TRBD2	-	TRBV7-9	TRBJ2-1	CASRLAGGRFNEQFF	TGTGCCAGCAGACTAGCGGGGGGCAGGTTCAATGAGCAGTTCTTC
-	-	TRBV5-4	TRBJ2-1	CASSPGAGTEPYNEQFF	TGTGCCAGCAGCCCCGGGGCGGGGACAGAGCCTTACAATGAGCAGTTCTTC
-	-	TRBV7-9	TRBJ1-5	CASTVDSNQPQHF	TGTGCCAGCACCGTCGATAGCAATCAGCCCCAGCATTTT
TRBD2	-	TRBV6-1	TRBJ2-1	CASSESVAGIYNEQFF	TGTGCCAGCAGTGAATCGGTAGCGGGGATCTACAATGAGCAGTTCTTC
-	-	TRBV7-9	TRBJ1-5	CASSLAGGPQHF	TGTGCCAGCAGCTTAGCGGGGGGTCCCCAGCATTTT
-	-	TRBV19	TRBJ1-1	CASSIERRVLNTEAFF	TGTGCCAGTAGTATAGAACGAAGGGTTTTGAACACTGAAGCTTTCTTT
TRBD1	-	TRBV3-1/TRBV3-2	TRBJ1-2	CASSRGQGKARYGYTF	TGTGCCAGCAGCCGGGGACAGGGTAAAGCTAGGTATGGCTACACCTTC
TRBD2	-	TRBV9	TRBJ2-7	CASSLTSGAYDEQYF	TGTGCCAGCAGCCTGACTAGCGGGGCCTACGACGAGCAGTACTTC
-	-	TRBV7-3	TRBJ2-2	CASSLQGAGELFF	TGTGCCAGCAGCTTACAGGGCGCCGGGGAGCTGTTTTTT
-	-	TRBV7-9	TRBJ1-1	CASSFTPAGEAFF	TGTGCCAGCAGCTTTACCCCCGCCGGTGAAGCTTTCTTT
-	-	TRBV15	TRBJ1-1	CATSKGRLGYRHLNTEAFF	TGTGCCACCAGCAAAGGCCGGTTGGGTTACAGACACTTGAACACTGAAGCTTTCTTT
-	-	TRBV27	TRBJ2-2	CASSYRRQNTGELFF	TGTGCCAGCAGTTATCGGCGGCAGAACACCGGGGAGCTGTTTTTT
-	-	TRBV29-1	TRBJ1-1	CSTIDSSNTEAFF	TGCAGCACTATTGACAGCTCCAACACTGAAGCTTTCTTT
TRBD2	-	TRBV3-1/TRBV3-2	TRBJ2-3	CASSRETSGGVDTQYF	TGTGCCAGCAGCCGAGAAACTAGCGGGGGAGTAGATACGCAGTATTTT
-	-	TRBV7-9	TRBJ2-7	CASSFVVGVGVYEQYF	TGTGCCAGCAGCTTCGTGGTCGGGGTGGGTGTCTACGAGCAGTACTTC
TRBD1	-	TRBV6-1	TRBJ2-4	CASSARDRGGKNIQYF	TGTGCCAGCAGTGCTAGGGACAGAGGAGGCAAAAACATTCAGTACTTC
TRBD2	few	TRBV7-6	TRBJ2-3	CASSLSFSGGTDTQYF	TGTGCCAGCAGCTTATCCTTTAGCGGGGGAACAGATACGCAGTATTTT
-	-	TRBV10-3	TRBJ1-1	CAITDMNTEAFF	TGTGCCATCACGGACATGAACACTGAAGCTTTCTTT
TRBD1	-	TRBV9	TRBJ1-4	CASSVGTGDEKLFF	TGTGCCAGCAGCGTAGGGACAGGGGATGAAAAACTGTTTTTT
-	-	TRBV7-8	TRBJ1-5	CASSLEFYQPQHF	TGTGCCAGCAGCTTAGAATTTTATCAGCCCCAGCATTTT
-	-	TRBV24-1	TRBJ2-3	CATSVTSTSTDTQYF	TGTGCCACCAGTGTGACGTCAACTAGCACAGATACGCAGTATTTT
TRBD2	-	TRBV7-2	TRBJ2-7	CASSSQPGGIYEQYF	TGTGCCAGCAGCTCCCAGCCCGGGGGGATCTACGAGCAGTACTTC
TRBD1	-	TRBV7-3	TRBJ1-1	CASRRDRGTEAFF	TGTGCCAGCCGCCGGGACAGGGGAACTGAAGCTTTCTTT
TRBD2	-	TRBV9	TRBJ2-1	CASSKLGAGAYNEQFF	TGTGCCAGCAGCAAATTGGGAGCGGGGGCCTACAATGAGCAGTTCTTC
-	-	TRBV6-2/TRBV6-3	TRBJ1-5	CASSYSTAGQPQHF	TGTGCCAGCAGTTACTCGACCGCCGGTCAGCCCCAGCATTTT
-	-	TRBV11-3	TRBJ2-3	CASSLGWSGYTDTQYF	TGTGCCAGCAGCTTAGGGTGGTCTGGGTACACAGATACGCAGTATTTT
-	-	TRBV11-3	TRBJ2-3	CASSRPLFEALSLDTQYF	TGTGCCAGCAGCCGACCCCTGTTTGAGGCTTTGTCTTTGGATACGCAGTATTTT
-	once	TRBV5-5	TRBJ2-5	CASSLGRTGGETQYF	TGTGCCAGCAGCTTGGGCAGGACAGGAGGGGAGACCCAGTACTTC